These 29 T cell receptor beta chains were sequenced from one sample in a study of T cell responses to AZD1222 COVID-19 vaccine. Only in-frame clones appear in the TCRdb table, and some are missing; sequencing was by immunoSEQ multiplex PCR. This table holds approximately 52,000 clones, over 80% found once. This specimen was peripheral blood, taken 28 days after the second AZD1222 dose. The receptor set was obtained from an adult who received the AZD1222 COVID-19 vaccine.

V and J are TRBV24-1 and TRBJ2-2; D uncertain. CDR3 length equals 14 residues. V dropped 5 bases and J dropped 7 bases, with 13 bases sitting between them. Per the germline V gene, CDR1 is KGHDR and CDR2 is SFDVKD. Here the CDR3 DNA reads TGTGCCACCAGTGCTGACGGGTTTGTCGGGGAGCTGTTTTTT. Translating it yields CATSADGFVGELFF.

The V call is TRBV3-1 (or the pseudogene TRBV3-2), the J call TRBJ1-1, with TRBD1 matching 7 bases. The CDR3 is 15 residues long. CDR1 LGHDT and CDR2 YNNKEL come from the germline V gene (reference sequence). V was pared by 6 bases and J by 3 bases, with 10 bases of the junction left unmatched. Here the CDR3 reads CASSLKQGRDTEAFF. CDR3 in DNA: TGTGCCAGCAGTCTAAAACAGGGGCGGGACACTGAAGCTTTCTTT.

This rearrangement joins TRBV5-4 to TRBJ2-5; the D gene is possibly TRBD2 (7 bases). This CDR3 region has 17 residues. The germline gives CDR1 SGHNT, CDR2 YYREEE (reference sequence). Deletions cut 4 bases from V and 2 bases from J, with 21 bases between. The CDR3 spells CASSLGGLAYEQETQYF. CDR3 bases: TGTGCCAGCAGCCTGGGGGGGCTAGCCTACGAGCAAGAGACCCAGTACTTC.

The chain couples TRBV5-4 to TRBJ2-6, with D hard to call. The germline V and J ends were trimmed by 3 bases and 3 bases, with 13 bases remaining between them. The CDR3 is 16 residues long. Germline-derived CDR1 and CDR2 are SGHNT and YYREEE (reference sequence). The DNA for the CDR3 is TGTGCCAGCAGCTACCCCTCCGGGTTTGGGGCCAACGTCCTGACTTTC. It yields the protein CASSYPSGFGANVLTF.

This rearrangement joins TRBV28 to TRBJ1-6; D might be TRBD1 (5 bases). V was cut by 5 bases and J by 7 bases, with 15 bases left in between. This CDR3 is built from 15 residues. CDR1 MDHEN and CDR2 SYDVKM come from the germline V gene. CDR3 loop: CASSRPGTANSPLHF. In nucleotides, the CDR3 is TGTGCCAGCAGTAGACCCGGGACCGCGAATTCACCCCTCCACTTT.

V and J are TRBV3-1 (or the pseudogene TRBV3-2) and TRBJ2-7; 9 bases align to TRBD1. There are 14 residues in the CDR3. Losses at the gene ends were 4 bases for V and 1 base for J; bases not matched to a gene: 2. Germline V CDR1 and CDR2: LGHDT, YNNKEL (reference sequence). In nucleotides, the CDR3 is TGTGCCAGCAGCCTGGACAGGGGATCCTACGAGCAGTACTTC. As protein: CASSLDRGSYEQYF.

The chain employs TRBV19 and TRBJ2-3, with TRBD2 matching 9 bases. The ends lost 8 bases at V and 3 bases at J; junction bases unmatched: 15. This CDR3 comprises 17 residues. In germline, CDR1 is LNHDA, CDR2 SQIVND (reference sequence). For the CDR3, the DNA is TGTGCCAGTCAAAGGAACATGGGACTAGCCAAAACAGATACGCAGTATTTT. Its translation: CASQRNMGLAKTDTQYF. Drawing the rest from reference TRBV19 and TRBJ2-3, the complete variable domain is DGGITQSPKYLFRKEGQNVTLSCEQNLNHDAMYWYRQDPGQGLRLIYYSQIVNDFQKGDIAEGYSVSREKKESFPLTVTSAQKNPTAFYLCASQRNMGLAKTDTQYFGPGTRLTVL.

The chain employs TRBV27 and TRBJ2-2; TRBD2 aligns across 9 bases. The CDR3 length is 15 residues. The V and J ends lost 5 bases and 6 bases, in that order; junction bases with no gene match: 7. The germline CDR1 and CDR2 sequences are MNHEY and SMNVEV (reference sequence). CDR3 coding DNA: TGTGCCAGCAGTGGCCGGCGGGAGGGCCCCGGGGAGCTGTTTTTT. It specifies CASSGRREGPGELFF.

The genes are TRBV5-1 and TRBJ2-7, with 12 bases that match TRBD2. CDR1 is SGHRS, CDR2 YFSETQ, per germline. CDR3 length: 15 amino acids. The V gene end was trimmed by 3 bases and the J gene end by 2 bases; junction bases not matched to a gene: 3. The CDR3 protein is CASSSRLAGAYEQYF. The CDR3 nucleotides are TGCGCCAGCAGCTCTAGACTAGCGGGAGCCTACGAGCAGTACTTC.

This CDR3 reads CASSPQGVAGNTIYF. In DNA, the CDR3 is TGTGCCAGCAGCCCGCAGGGGGTGGCTGGAAACACCATATATTTT. This chain connects TRBV3-1 (or the pseudogene TRBV3-2) to TRBJ1-3; 7 nucleotides line up with TRBD1. In germline, CDR1 is LGHDT, CDR2 YNNKEL (reference sequence). This CDR3 is 15 amino acids long. Trimming cost V 4 bases and J 2 bases; bases outside gene matches: 5.

This clone is a singleton in its sample. The chain joins TRBV6-1 to TRBJ1-1, with 8 positions matching TRBD1. Germline V gives CDR1 MNHNS, CDR2 SASEGT. V was pared by 3 bases and J by 6 bases, with 6 bases of the junction left unmatched. This CDR3 region has 14 residues. The CDR3 region is CASSETGAPSEAFF. The CDR3 region has the DNA TGTGCCAGCAGTGAGACAGGGGCGCCGTCTGAAGCTTTCTTT.

This clone was detected only a few times. The junction does not match germline at one end; this may be a read error. The chain combines TRBV27 with TRBJ1-5, with a weak D call TRBD1 (5 bases). The CDR3 is 15 residues long. Germline V lookup: CDR1 MNHEY, CDR2 SMNVEV (reference sequence). The CDR3: CASGDARGLNRPQHF. DNA of the CDR3: TGTGCCAGCGGGGATGCGAGGGGACTCAATCGGCCCCAGCATTTT.

The chain has TRBV6-1 and TRBJ1-5, with 8 positions matching TRBD1. The junction had 5 bases not matched to a gene; V was cut back by 1 base and J by 0 bases. Germline CDR1 MNHNS, CDR2 SASEGT. CDR3 length: 17 residues. The CDR3 loop is CASSEGRQGFSNQPQHF. The CDR3 DNA sequence: TGTGCCAGCAGTGAAGGCAGACAGGGGTTTAGCAATCAGCCCCAGCATTTT.

J is TRBJ2-7 and V is TRBV25-1; D might be TRBD1 (6 bases). This CDR3 region has 13 residues. V dropped 5 bases and J dropped 6 bases, with 14 bases sitting between them. Germline V gene sequence: CDR1 MGHDK, CDR2 SYGVNS. CDR3 residues: CASSLGSGVEQYF. CDR3 sequence (DNA): TGTGCCAGCAGTCTGGGATCAGGGGTCGAGCAGTACTTC.

Concerning this clone: A read error may account for a junction end that differs from germline. V is TRBV7-7 and J is TRBJ1-3, with D hard to call. The CDR3 spans 11 residues. CDR1 SSHAT and CDR2 FNYEAQ come from the germline V gene (reference sequence). CDR3 loop: CASTLRPLIYF. CDR3 in DNA: TGTGCTAGCACCCTGCGGCCGTTAATATATTTT.

The CDR3 here is CATSRDGTGGNEKLFF. CDR3 nucleotides: TGTGCCACCAGCAGAGATGGGACAGGGGGGAATGAAAAACTGTTTTTT. The chain uses TRBV15 and TRBJ1-4, with TRBD1 matching over 11 bases. Germline lookup yields CDR1 LNHNV and CDR2 YYDKDF (reference sequence). V was pared by 0 bases and J by 5 bases, with 2 bases of the junction left unmatched. The CDR3 is 16 residues long.

The chain employs TRBV11-2 and TRBJ2-3; D tentatively reads TRBD1 or TRBD2 (5 bases each). Germline V gene data show CDR1 as SGHAT and CDR2 as FQNNGV. The length of the CDR3 is 15 residues. V dropped 1 base and J dropped 4 bases, with 12 bases sitting between them. The chain's CDR3 is CASSLAGTLPDTQYF. In DNA, the CDR3 is TGTGCCAGCAGCTTAGCGGGGACCCTCCCAGATACGCAGTATTTT. The full variable domain, with the rest looked up from reference TRBV11-2 and TRBJ2-3, is EAGVAQSPRYKIIEKRQSVAFWCNPISGHATLYWYQQILGQGPKLLIQFQNNGVVDDSQLPKDRFSAERLKGVDSTLKIQPAKLEDSAVYLCASSLAGTLPDTQYFGPGTRLTVL.

There are a few counts of this clone. The chain couples TRBV28 to TRBJ1-2; 12 bases fit TRBD1. Losses at the gene ends were 6 bases for V and 8 bases for J; bases not matched to a gene: 10. The V gene's germline CDR1 is MDHEN and CDR2 SYDVKM. The CDR3 extends over 15 amino acids. The CDR3 protein is CASRPGQGAGGGYTF. DNA for the CDR3: TGTGCCAGCAGACCGGGACAGGGGGCGGGAGGCGGCTACACCTTC.

This CDR3 reads CASSYASGRGRTEAFF. As DNA, the CDR3 is TGTGCCAGCAGCTACGCTTCGGGCAGGGGGCGGACTGAAGCTTTCTTT. The chain combines TRBV7-2 with TRBJ1-1, with TRBD1 matching over 8 bases. Germline V gene data show CDR1 as SGHTA and CDR2 as FQGNSA. The CDR3 length is 16 residues. J gave up 5 bases and V 4 bases, and 12 bases lay outside the gene matches.

The chain joins TRBV5-1 to TRBJ2-3; 7 nucleotides agree with TRBD2. V was pared by 1 base and J by 4 bases, with 9 bases of the junction left unmatched. The CDR3 length is 16 residues. Germline values: CDR1 SGHRS, CDR2 YFSETQ. The CDR3 spells CASSLPTGGRADTQYF. CDR3 nucleotide sequence: TGCGCCAGCAGCTTGCCAACGGGAGGACGCGCAGATACGCAGTATTTT.

Here the CDR3 DNA reads TGTGCCAGCACAGACAGGGCGGGAGGGATAGAGACCCAGTACTTC. Translated: CASTDRAGGIETQYF. The V gene is TRBV2, the J gene TRBJ2-5; 9 positions match TRBD2. CDR3 length: 15 residues. Germline V lookup: CDR1 SNHLY, CDR2 FYNNEI. Losses at the gene ends were 7 bases for V and 4 bases for J; bases not matched to a gene: 10.

The chain recombines TRBV30 with TRBJ2-7; no clear D. The length of the CDR3 is 12 residues. Trimming stripped 5 bases from V and 2 bases from J, with 10 bases between. Germline V lookup: CDR1 GTSNPN, CDR2 SVGIG (reference sequence). CDR3 bases: TGTGCCTGGTTGAAAAGTACCTACGAGCAGTACTTC. Translated, it gives CAWLKSTYEQYF.

V usage is TRBV11-2 and J usage is TRBJ2-7; 9 bases agree with TRBD2. CDR1 and CDR2 from the germline V gene are SGHAT and FQNNGV. This CDR3 region has 14 residues. The V gene end was trimmed by 1 base and the J gene end by 6 bases; junction bases not matched to a gene: 4. CDR3 coding DNA: TGTGCCAGCAGCTTAGGAGTTAGCGGGAGCGAGCAGTACTTC. Amino acid sequence: CASSLGVSGSEQYF.

DNA for the CDR3: TGTGCCAGTAGTACGGACAGGGTGTTCACCGGGGAGCTGTTTTTT. It codes for CASSTDRVFTGELFF. J is TRBJ2-2 and V is TRBV19, with TRBD1 identical over 8 bases. Trimming cost V 4 bases and J 4 bases; bases outside gene matches: 5. This CDR3 comprises 15 residues. The germline V gene encodes CDR1 LNHDA and CDR2 SQIVND (reference sequence).

CDR3 amino acids: CASSTTGSYEQYF. The CDR3 DNA sequence: TGTGCCAGTAGTACGACAGGGTCCTACGAGCAGTACTTC. The chain has TRBV19 and TRBJ2-7, with 7 bases identical to TRBD1. Germline CDR1 reads LNHDA; CDR2 reads SQIVND (reference sequence). The CDR3 extends over 13 amino acids. Trimming took 4 bases from V and 1 from J; bases not matched to a gene: 1.

The gene calls are TRBV7-9 and TRBJ2-7; D is ambiguous. CDR1 is SEHNR, CDR2 FQNEAQ, per germline (reference sequence). V was shortened by 8 bases and J by 6 bases, with 17 bases between the two germline ends. The CDR3 consists of 13 residues. CDR3 amino acids: CASHLWPGGEQYF. CDR3 coding DNA: TGTGCCAGCCACCTCTGGCCCGGTGGCGAGCAGTACTTC.

This clone was seen only once. This sequence joins TRBV11-1 and TRBJ1-2, with D unclear. CDR1 SGHAT and CDR2 FQDESV come from the germline V gene (reference sequence). The CDR3 runs to 13 residues. Trimming stripped 0 bases from V and 7 bases from J, with 9 bases between. CDR3 residues: CASSLAERRGYTF. The CDR3 DNA reads TGTGCCAGCAGCTTAGCGGAACGTCGTGGCTACACCTTC.

The CDR3 DNA reads as TGTGCCAGCAGTGAAACTAGCGGGACACAGGGTGAGCAGTTCTTC. It encodes CASSETSGTQGEQFF. The chain joins TRBV2 to TRBJ2-1, with 10 bases identical to TRBD2. CDR1 is SNHLY and CDR2 is FYNNEI in the germline V gene. This CDR3 is built from 15 residues. Trimming cost V 2 bases and J 9 bases; bases outside gene matches: 7.

CDR3 sequence (DNA): TGTGCCAGCAGCTTAGGGGGACAGGCTAATGAAAAACTGTTTTTT. Amino acids: CASSLGGQANEKLFF. The chain uses TRBV7-9 and TRBJ1-4; 8 bases match TRBD1. Trimming at V came to 1 base and at J to 3 bases, leaving 1 base not matched to a gene. From germline, CDR1 is SEHNR and CDR2 FQNEAQ (reference sequence). The CDR3 is made up of 15 amino acids. Full variable domain (remainder filled in from reference TRBV7-9 and TRBJ1-4): DTGVSQNPRHKITKRGQNVTFRCDPISEHNRLYWYRQTLGQGPEFLTYFQNEAQLEKSRLLSDRFSAERPKGSFSTLEIQRTEQGDSAMYLCASSLGGQANEKLFFGSGTQLSVL.